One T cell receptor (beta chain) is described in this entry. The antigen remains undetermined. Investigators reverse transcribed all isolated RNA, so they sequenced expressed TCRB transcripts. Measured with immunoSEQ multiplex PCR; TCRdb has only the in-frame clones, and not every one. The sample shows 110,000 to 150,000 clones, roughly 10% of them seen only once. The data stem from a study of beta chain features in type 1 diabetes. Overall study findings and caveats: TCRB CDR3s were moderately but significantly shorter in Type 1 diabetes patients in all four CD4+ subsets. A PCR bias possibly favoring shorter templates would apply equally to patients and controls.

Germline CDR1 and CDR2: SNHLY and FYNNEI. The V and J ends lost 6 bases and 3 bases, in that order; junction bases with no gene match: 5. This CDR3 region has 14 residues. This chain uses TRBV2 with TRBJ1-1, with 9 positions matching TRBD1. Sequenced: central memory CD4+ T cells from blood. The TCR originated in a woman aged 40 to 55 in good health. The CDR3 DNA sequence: TGTGCCAGCAGGCCCCGACAGGGGGACACTGAAGCTTTCTTT. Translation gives CASRPRQGDTEAFF.